The TCR beta chain described here comes from a study of vaccination and CD4 T cells after COVID-19. Study in general: The BNT162b2 or mRNA-1273 vaccine was given to participants in two doses. General study points: The rise in median SARS-CoV-2-reactive clonotypes, from around 19 to 38, was not significant.

V was shortened by 5 bases and J by 1 base, with 14 bases between the two germline ends. Looked up from germline, CDR1 is SGHTA and CDR2 is FQGNSA. The CDR3 loop spans 15 amino acids. Stated treatment: 10-day PBMC culture with coronavirus spike peptide pools or control peptides (ViraFEST assay). PCR positivity dates ran from March to December 2020, preceding US Alpha, Beta and Delta variants. This clonotype was seen a handful of times. The antigen is undetermined. Cultured CD4+ T cell DNA was sequenced using the Oncomine TCR Beta short-read assay. TCRdb reprocessed the PCR reads via MiXCR and lists one record per CDR3 protein. The sample contains about 8,500 distinct CDR3 sequences, 59% of which appear only once.

V usage is TRBV7-2 and J usage is TRBJ1-1; tentatively, D is TRBD1 (5 bases). The sequenced sample consisted of CD4+ T cells from blood, cultured in vitro. The origin of this receptor is a human donor who had recovered from COVID-19. CDR3 protein: CASSAQGRTNTEAFF. The CDR3 nucleotides read TGTGCCAGCAGCGCCCAGGGACGGACGAACACTGAAGCTTTCTTT.